Shown below are 2 T cell receptor beta chains from a single sample sequenced in a study of cytomegalovirus exposure and HLA in healthy donors. Researchers ran the PCR with 60 Vbeta and 13 Jbeta primers. This table comes from immunoSEQ multiplex PCR, and its TCRdb copy is limited to in-frame clones, with some not included. This sample has roughly 290,000 clones, with 80% found just once. The specimen was PBMCs. These receptors were collected from a girl aged 2-10 years in good health and CMV-seronegative.

The chain has TRBV29-1 and TRBJ1-1; D is unresolved. The CDR3 consists of 10 residues. Trimming removed 6 bases at V and 2 bases at J, with 4 bases between. Germline assignment: CDR1 SQVTM and CDR2 ANQGSEA. The CDR3 loop is CSVSNTEAFF. The CDR3 DNA sequence: TGCAGCGTATCAAACACTGAAGCTTTCTTT.

This clone appeared a single time. The rearrangement links TRBV7-6 to TRBJ1-1, with 10 bases fitting TRBD1. With 5 bases clipped from V and 7 bases from J, the junction kept 19 bases outside the gene matches. There are 18 residues in the CDR3. Per germline, CDR1 SGHVS and CDR2 FNYEAQ. CDR3 loop: CASSPTSKGTGVGGEAFF. CDR3 sequence (DNA): TGTGCCAGCAGCCCTACCTCAAAGGGGACAGGGGTTGGGGGTGAAGCTTTCTTT.